This T cell receptor beta chain derives from a study of cytomegalovirus exposure and HLA in healthy donors. About this clone: The antigen is not known.

The PCR used 60 Vbeta and 13 Jbeta primers. Measured with immunoSEQ multiplex PCR; TCRdb has only the in-frame clones, and not every one. The sample yields fewer than 200,000 clones, 65% to 85% seen once. Germline V CDR1 and CDR2: SQVTM, ANQGSEA. The length of the CDR3 is 13 residues. Trimming took 7 bases from V and 0 from J, leaving 10 bases between them. Findings and caveats of the study: A list of 150 or so TCR beta chains associated with cytomegalovirus was given. Clonal expansion was found to be greater in HLA-associated TCR beta chains than in equally common others in a later analysis. Later work found that TCR association rates differed between HLA loci; DRB1 had the most and HLA-C the fewest.

Sequenced input: PBMCs. The receptor's source is a woman between 18 and 29 years old in good health and CMV-seronegative. The chain employs TRBV29-1 and TRBJ2-1; D is uncertain. Here the CDR3 reads CSGTFSSYNEQFF. In nucleotides, the CDR3 is TGCAGCGGCACCTTCAGCTCCTACAATGAGCAGTTCTTC.